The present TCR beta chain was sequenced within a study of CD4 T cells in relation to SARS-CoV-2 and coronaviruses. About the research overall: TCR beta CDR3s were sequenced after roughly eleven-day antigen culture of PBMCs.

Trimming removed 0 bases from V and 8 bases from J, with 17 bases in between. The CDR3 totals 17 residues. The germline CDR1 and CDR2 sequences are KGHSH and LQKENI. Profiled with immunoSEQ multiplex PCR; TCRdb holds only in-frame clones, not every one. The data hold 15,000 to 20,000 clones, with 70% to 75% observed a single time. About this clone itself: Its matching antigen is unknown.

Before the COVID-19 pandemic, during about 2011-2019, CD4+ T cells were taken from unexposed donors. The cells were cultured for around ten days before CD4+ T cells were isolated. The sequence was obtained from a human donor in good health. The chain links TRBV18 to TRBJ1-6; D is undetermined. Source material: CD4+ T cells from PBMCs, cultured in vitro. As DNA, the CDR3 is TGTGCCAGCTCACCACCCAAGCCCACGGATGTATATTCACCCCTCCACTTT. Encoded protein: CASSPPKPTDVYSPLHF. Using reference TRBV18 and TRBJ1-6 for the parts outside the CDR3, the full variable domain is NAGVMQNPRHLVRRRGQEARLRCSPMKGHSHVYWYRQLPEEGLKFMVYLQKENIIDESGMPKERFSAEFPKEGPSILRIQQVVRGDSAAYFCASSPPKPTDVYSPLHFGNGTRLTVT.